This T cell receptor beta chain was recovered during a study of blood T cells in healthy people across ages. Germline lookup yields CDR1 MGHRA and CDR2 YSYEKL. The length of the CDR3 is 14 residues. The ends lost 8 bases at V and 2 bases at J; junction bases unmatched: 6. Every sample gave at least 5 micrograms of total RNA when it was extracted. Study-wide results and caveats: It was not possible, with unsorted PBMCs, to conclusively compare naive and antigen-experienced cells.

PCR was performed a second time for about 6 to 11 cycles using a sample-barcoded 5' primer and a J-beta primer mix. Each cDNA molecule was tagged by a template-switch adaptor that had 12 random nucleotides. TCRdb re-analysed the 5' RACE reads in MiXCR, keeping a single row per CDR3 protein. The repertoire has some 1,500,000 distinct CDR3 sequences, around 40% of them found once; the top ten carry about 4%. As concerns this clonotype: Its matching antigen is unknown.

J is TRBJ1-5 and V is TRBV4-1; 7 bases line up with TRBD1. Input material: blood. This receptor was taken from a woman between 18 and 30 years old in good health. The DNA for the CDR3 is TGCGCCAGCGCCCGACAGGGCGGCAATCAGCCCCAGCATTTT. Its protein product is CASARQGGNQPQHF.